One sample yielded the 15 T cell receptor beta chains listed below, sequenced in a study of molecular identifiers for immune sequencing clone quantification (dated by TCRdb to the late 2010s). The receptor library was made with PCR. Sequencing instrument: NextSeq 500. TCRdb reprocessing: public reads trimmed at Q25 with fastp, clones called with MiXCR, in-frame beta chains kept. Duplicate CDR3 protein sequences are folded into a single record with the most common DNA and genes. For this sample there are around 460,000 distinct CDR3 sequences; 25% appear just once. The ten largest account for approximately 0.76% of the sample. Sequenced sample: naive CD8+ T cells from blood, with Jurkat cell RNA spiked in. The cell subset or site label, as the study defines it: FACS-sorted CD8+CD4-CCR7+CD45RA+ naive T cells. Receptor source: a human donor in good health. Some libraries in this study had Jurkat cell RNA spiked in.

The CDR3 protein is CASPKRITYEQYF. The CDR3 region has the DNA TGTGCCAGCCCGAAACGTATAACCTACGAGCAGTACTTC. The chain employs TRBV27 and TRBJ2-7; D is ambiguous. Germline values: CDR1 MNHEY, CDR2 SMNVEV (reference sequence). Trimming removed 8 bases at V and 2 bases at J, with 13 bases between. The CDR3 runs 13 residues.

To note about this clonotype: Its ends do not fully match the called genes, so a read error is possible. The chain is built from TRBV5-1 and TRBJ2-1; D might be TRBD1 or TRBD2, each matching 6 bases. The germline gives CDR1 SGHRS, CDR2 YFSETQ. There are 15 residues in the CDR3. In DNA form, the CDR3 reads TGCGCCAGCAGCTTGGCCGGGGGCTCCTGCAATGAGCAGTTCTTC. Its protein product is CASSLAGGSCNEQFF. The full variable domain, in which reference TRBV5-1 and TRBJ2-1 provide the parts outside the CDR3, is KAGVTQTPRYLIKTRGQQVTLSCSPISGHRSVSWYQQTPGQGLQFLFEYFSETQRNKGNFPGRFSGRQFSNSRSEMNVSTLELGDSALYLCASSLAGGSCNEQFFGPGTRLTVL.

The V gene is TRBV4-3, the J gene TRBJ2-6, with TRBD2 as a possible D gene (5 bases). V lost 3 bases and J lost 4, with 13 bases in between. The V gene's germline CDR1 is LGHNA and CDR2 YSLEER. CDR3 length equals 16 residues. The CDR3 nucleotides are TGCGCCAGCAGCCAGGAGGCGCTGATGGGGGCCAACGTCCTGACTTTC. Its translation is CASSQEALMGANVLTF.

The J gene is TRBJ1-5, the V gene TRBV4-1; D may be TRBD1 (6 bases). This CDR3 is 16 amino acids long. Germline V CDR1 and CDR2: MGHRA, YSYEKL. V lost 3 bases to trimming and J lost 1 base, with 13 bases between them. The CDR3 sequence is CASSQAGTPSNQPQHF. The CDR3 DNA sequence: TGCGCCAGCAGCCAGGCCGGGACACCAAGCAATCAGCCCCAGCATTTT.

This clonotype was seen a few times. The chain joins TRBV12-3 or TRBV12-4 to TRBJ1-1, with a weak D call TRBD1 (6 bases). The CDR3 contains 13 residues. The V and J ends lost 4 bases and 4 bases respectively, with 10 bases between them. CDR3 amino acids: CASSYTGLTEAFF. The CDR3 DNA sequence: TGTGCCAGCAGTTATACAGGGCTCACTGAAGCTTTCTTT.

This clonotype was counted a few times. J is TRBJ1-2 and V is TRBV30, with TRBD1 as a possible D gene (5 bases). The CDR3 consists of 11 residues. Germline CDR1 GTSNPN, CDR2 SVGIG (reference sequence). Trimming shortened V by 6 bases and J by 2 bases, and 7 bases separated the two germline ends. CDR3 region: CACPGNYGYTF. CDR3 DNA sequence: TGTGCCTGCCCAGGGAACTATGGCTACACCTTC.

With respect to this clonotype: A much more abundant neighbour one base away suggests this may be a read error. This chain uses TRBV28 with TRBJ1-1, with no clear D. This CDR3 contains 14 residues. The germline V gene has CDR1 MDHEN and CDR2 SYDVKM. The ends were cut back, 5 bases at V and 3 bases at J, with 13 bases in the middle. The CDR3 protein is CASSRGKSDTEAFF. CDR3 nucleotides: TGTGCCAGCAGTAGAGGCAAGAGCGACACTGAAGCTTTCTTT.

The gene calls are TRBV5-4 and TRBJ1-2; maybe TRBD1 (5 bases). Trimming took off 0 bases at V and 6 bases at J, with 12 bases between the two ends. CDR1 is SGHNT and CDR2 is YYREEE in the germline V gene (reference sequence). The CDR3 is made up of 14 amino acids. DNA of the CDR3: TGTGCCAGCAGCTTGGTGGGGGTAATTGATGGCTACACCTTC. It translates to CASSLVGVIDGYTF.

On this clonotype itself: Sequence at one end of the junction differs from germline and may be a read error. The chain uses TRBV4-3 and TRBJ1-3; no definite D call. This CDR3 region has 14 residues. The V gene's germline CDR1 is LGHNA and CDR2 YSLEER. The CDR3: CASSQGSGGSTIYF. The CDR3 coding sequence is TGCGCCAGCAGCCAAGGGTCGGGTGGAAGCACCATATATTTT.

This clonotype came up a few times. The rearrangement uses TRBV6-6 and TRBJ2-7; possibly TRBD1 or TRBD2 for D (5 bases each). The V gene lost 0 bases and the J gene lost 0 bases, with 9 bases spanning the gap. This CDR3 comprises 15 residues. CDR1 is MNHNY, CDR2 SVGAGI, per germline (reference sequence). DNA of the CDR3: TGTGCCAGCAGTTACTCCAGGGACCACTCCTACGAGCAGTACTTC. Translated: CASSYSRDHSYEQYF.

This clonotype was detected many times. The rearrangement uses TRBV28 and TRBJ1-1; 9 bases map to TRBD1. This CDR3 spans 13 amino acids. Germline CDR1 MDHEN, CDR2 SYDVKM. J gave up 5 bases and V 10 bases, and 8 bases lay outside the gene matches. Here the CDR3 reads CAIWTGEYTEAFF. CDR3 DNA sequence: TGTGCCATTTGGACAGGGGAGTATACTGAAGCTTTCTTT.

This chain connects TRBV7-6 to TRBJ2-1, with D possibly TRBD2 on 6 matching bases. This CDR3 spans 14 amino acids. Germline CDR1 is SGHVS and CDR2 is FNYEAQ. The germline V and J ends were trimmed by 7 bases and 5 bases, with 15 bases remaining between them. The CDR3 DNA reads TGTGCCAGCACCGACCCGGGGGTGAACAATGAGCAGTTCTTC. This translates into CASTDPGVNNEQFF.

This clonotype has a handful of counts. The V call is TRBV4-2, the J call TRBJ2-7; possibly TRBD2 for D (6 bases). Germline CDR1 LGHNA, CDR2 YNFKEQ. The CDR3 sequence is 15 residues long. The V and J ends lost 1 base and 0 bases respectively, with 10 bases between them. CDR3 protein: CASSQVGGTSYEQYF. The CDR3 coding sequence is TGTGCCAGCAGCCAAGTCGGGGGTACCTCCTACGAGCAGTACTTC.

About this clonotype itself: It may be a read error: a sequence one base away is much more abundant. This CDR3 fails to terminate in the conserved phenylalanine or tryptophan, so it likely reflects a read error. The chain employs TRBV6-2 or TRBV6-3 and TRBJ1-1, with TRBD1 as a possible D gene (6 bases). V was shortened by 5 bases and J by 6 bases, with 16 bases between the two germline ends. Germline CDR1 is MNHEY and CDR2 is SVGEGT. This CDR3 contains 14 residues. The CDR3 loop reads CASSAGQLIAEAFI. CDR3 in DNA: TGTGCCAGCAGTGCCGGACAGTTAATCGCTGAAGCTTTCATT.

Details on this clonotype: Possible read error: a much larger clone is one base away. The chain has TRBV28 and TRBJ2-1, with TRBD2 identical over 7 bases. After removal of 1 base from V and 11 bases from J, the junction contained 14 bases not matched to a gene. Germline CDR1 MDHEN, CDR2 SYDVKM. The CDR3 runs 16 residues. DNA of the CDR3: TGTGCCAGCAGTTTATTTGGGAGGGGCCCCTACCAAAAGCAGTTCTTC. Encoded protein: CASSLFGRGPYQKQFF.